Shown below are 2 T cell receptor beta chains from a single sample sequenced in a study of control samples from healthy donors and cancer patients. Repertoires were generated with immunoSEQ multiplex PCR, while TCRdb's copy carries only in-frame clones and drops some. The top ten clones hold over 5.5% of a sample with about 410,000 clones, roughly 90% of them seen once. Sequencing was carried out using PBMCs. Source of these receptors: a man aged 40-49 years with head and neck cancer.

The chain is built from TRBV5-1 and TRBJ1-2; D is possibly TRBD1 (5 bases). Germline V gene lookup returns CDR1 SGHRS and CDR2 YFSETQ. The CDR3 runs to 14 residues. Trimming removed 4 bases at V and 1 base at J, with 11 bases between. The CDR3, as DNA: TGCGCCAGCAGCCTACCGGGGGATAACTATGGCTACACCTTC. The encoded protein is CASSLPGDNYGYTF.

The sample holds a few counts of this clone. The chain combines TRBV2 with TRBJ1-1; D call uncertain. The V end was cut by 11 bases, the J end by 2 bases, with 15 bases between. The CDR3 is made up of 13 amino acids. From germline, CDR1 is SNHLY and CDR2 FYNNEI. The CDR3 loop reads CAVLREHNTEAFF. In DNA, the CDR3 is TGTGCCGTACTCCGGGAGCACAACACTGAAGCTTTCTTT.